This T cell receptor beta chain originates from a study of cytomegalovirus exposure and HLA in healthy donors. Primers included in the PCR were 60 Vbeta and 13 Jbeta primers. The method was immunoSEQ multiplex PCR; TCRdb's version includes in-frame clones alone and lacks a portion of them. In the table there are nearly 110,000 clones, over 70% of which are singletons. Healthy donors of bone marrow made up the group. On this clone itself: What it recognizes is unknown.

Losses at the gene ends were 5 bases for V and 0 bases for J; bases not matched to a gene: 6. This CDR3 spans 15 amino acids. Per the germline V gene, CDR1 is MNHNS and CDR2 is SASEGT. Study-level points and caveats: As confirmed in vitro, a few CMV-associated chains were specific for CMV antigens.

The sequencing sample was made of PBMCs. This TCR was sampled from a man aged 25 to 40 in good health and CMV-seronegative. The J gene is TRBJ2-7, the V gene TRBV6-1; 8 positions agree with TRBD1. The CDR3 reads CASSLTTGGSYEQYF. The DNA for the CDR3 is TGTGCCAGCAGTCTAACTACAGGGGGCTCCTACGAGCAGTACTTC.